The rows below give T cell receptor beta chains drawn from one sample of a study of cytomegalovirus exposure and HLA in healthy donors. Produced via immunoSEQ multiplex PCR; TCRdb's table is partial and in-frame only. The sample lists 130,000 or so clones, more than 70% seen once, with about 6.7% in the top ten. Input material: PBMCs. These receptors were obtained from a woman in her twenties or thirties in good health and CMV-seropositive. The CDR3 runs from the conserved cysteine through the conserved F or W. A D gene is named only where the DNA matches it firmly. Only some rows state a clone size, as once, few, many or a class for expanded clones.

size: -
V: TRBV6-6
J: TRBJ1-1
D: -
DNA: TGTGCCAGCAGTTACTCAAGGGGCATGCTTGCCTTT
CDR3: CASSYSRGMLAF

size: once
V: TRBV6-1
J: TRBJ2-1
D: -
DNA: TGTGCCAGCAGTGAAGGTAGCTACAATGAGCAGTTCTTC
CDR3: CASSEGSYNEQFF

size: -
V: TRBV5-1
J: TRBJ1-2
D: TRBD1
DNA: TGCGCCAGCAGCTTGGCCGGGGCGGGGACAGGGATCAATGGCTACACCTTC
CDR3: CASSLAGAGTGINGYTF

size: once
V: TRBV6-1
J: TRBJ1-1
D: TRBD1
DNA: TGTGCCAGCAGGAACTGGGAGACAGGGGTTACTGAAGCTTTCTTT
CDR3: CASRNWETGVTEAFF

size: -
V: TRBV6-1
J: TRBJ2-7
D: TRBD2
DNA: TGTGCCAGCAGCACCTCTAGCGGGAGAGAATACGAGCAGTACTTC
CDR3: CASSTSSGREYEQYF

size: -
V: TRBV27
J: TRBJ1-1
D: -
DNA: TGTGCCAGCAGTTTAAATCTTAACACTGAAGCTTTCTTT
CDR3: CASSLNLNTEAFF

size: -
V: TRBV30
J: TRBJ2-5
D: -
DNA: TGTGCCTGGGACACCCAAGAGACCCAGTACTTC
CDR3: CAWDTQETQYF

size: -
V: TRBV6-1
J: TRBJ1-6
D: -
DNA: TGTGCCAGCAGTGAGGGGGCGCATTCACCCCTCCACTTT
CDR3: CASSEGAHSPLHF

size: -
V: TRBV7-9
J: TRBJ2-2
D: -
DNA: TGTGCCAGCAGCTTAGACTTGATTACCGGGGAGCTGTTTTTT
CDR3: CASSLDLITGELFF

size: few
V: TRBV11-1
J: TRBJ2-1
D: -
DNA: TGTGCCAGCAGCTTAGACAGGTCCGGTGAGAATGAGCAGTTCTTC
CDR3: CASSLDRSGENEQFF

size: once
V: TRBV10-1
J: TRBJ1-1
D: -
DNA: TGCGCCAGCAGTGAGTCCGGGGGGCAAGCTTTCTTT
CDR3: CASSESGGQAFF

size: few
V: TRBV20-1
J: TRBJ1-5
D: -
DNA: TGCAGTGCTACCAGGGCTGGACCCCAGCATTTT
CDR3: CSATRAGPQHF

size: -
V: TRBV28
J: TRBJ1-4
D: -
DNA: TGTGCCAGCAGCCTCCCAGGGACTAATGAAAAACTGTTTTTT
CDR3: CASSLPGTNEKLFF

size: -
V: TRBV2
J: TRBJ2-7
D: -
DNA: TGTGCCAGCAGAGGGCAGGGCCCCTACGAGCAGTACTTC
CDR3: CASRGQGPYEQYF

size: -
V: TRBV19
J: TRBJ1-4
D: TRBD1
DNA: TGTGCCAGTGTCCCGGTGGGACAGGGCATTGAAAAACTGTTTTTT
CDR3: CASVPVGQGIEKLFF

size: -
V: TRBV29-1
J: TRBJ2-2
D: TRBD1
DNA: TGCAGCGTTCCTAACCCTGACAGGGGGAACACCGGGGAGCTGTTTTTT
CDR3: CSVPNPDRGNTGELFF

size: -
V: TRBV11-2
J: TRBJ1-2
D: -
DNA: TGTGCCAGCAGTCCCAACCTCGGAGGACAGAACTATGGCTACACCTTC
CDR3: CASSPNLGGQNYGYTF

size: -
V: TRBV11-2
J: TRBJ1-5
D: TRBD1
DNA: TGTGCCAGCAGCTTAAGGGGGCAAAGCAATCAGCCCCAGCATTTT
CDR3: CASSLRGQSNQPQHF

size: -
V: TRBV5-8
J: TRBJ1-1
D: -
DNA: TGTGCCAGCAGCTTGACGGTTGAAGCTTTCTTT
CDR3: CASSLTVEAFF

size: -
V: TRBV21-1
J: TRBJ2-5
D: -
DNA: TGTGCCAGCACCCTCCGACAGCTCCAAGAGACCCAGTACTTC
CDR3: CASTLRQLQETQYF

size: -
V: TRBV12-2
J: TRBJ1-5
D: -
DNA: TGTGCAATCCGCTCGACAGGGCGCAATCAGCCCCAGCATTTT
CDR3: CAIRSTGRNQPQHF

size: -
V: TRBV7-9
J: TRBJ2-3
D: TRBD1
DNA: TGTTCCAGCAGCACTCATGCCAGGGACAGGGTAACAGATACGCAGTATTTT
CDR3: CSSSTHARDRVTDTQYF

size: -
V: TRBV5-1
J: TRBJ2-1
D: TRBD1
DNA: TGCGCCAGCAGCTTCGGACAGGGGGATCTTGAGCAGTTCTTC
CDR3: CASSFGQGDLEQFF

size: -
V: TRBV6-5
J: TRBJ2-7
D: TRBD2
DNA: TGTGCCAGCAGTTACTCTAGCGGGGGCTCCTACGAGCAGTACTTC
CDR3: CASSYSSGGSYEQYF

size: -
V: TRBV2
J: TRBJ1-1
D: TRBD1
DNA: TGTGCCAGCAAGGGGACAGGGAACACTGAAGCTTTCTTT
CDR3: CASKGTGNTEAFF

size: -
V: TRBV28
J: TRBJ1-2
D: -
DNA: TGTGCCAGCAGTTTTGGGGCACCGTTACAGAACTATGGCTACACCTTC
CDR3: CASSFGAPLQNYGYTF

size: -
V: TRBV15
J: TRBJ1-4
D: -
DNA: TGTGCCACCAGCGAGCACAGGGCAACTAATGAAAAACTGTTTTTT
CDR3: CATSEHRATNEKLFF

size: -
V: TRBV25-1
J: TRBJ1-1
D: -
DNA: TGTGCCAGCATTTCTACTGGGGAGAGGGACACTGAAGCTTTCTTT
CDR3: CASISTGERDTEAFF

size: -
V: TRBV9
J: TRBJ2-3
D: TRBD2
DNA: TGTGCCAGCAGCGTAGCGAGGGTTGGCGGGAGGAGGGATACGCAGTATTTT
CDR3: CASSVARVGGRRDTQYF

size: -
V: TRBV6-1
J: TRBJ1-1
D: -
DNA: TGTGCCAGCAAGGGAGGCACTGAAGCTTTCTTT
CDR3: CASKGGTEAFF

size: -
V: TRBV10-3
J: TRBJ2-7
D: -
DNA: TGTGCCATCAGTGAGTCGACACGCTCCTACGAGCAGTACTTC
CDR3: CAISESTRSYEQYF

size: -
V: TRBV11-3
J: TRBJ2-5
D: TRBD1
DNA: TGTGCCAGCAGCTTAGGACAGGGTGGGATGGAGACCCAGTACTTC
CDR3: CASSLGQGGMETQYF

size: -
V: TRBV6-6
J: TRBJ1-4
D: TRBD1
DNA: TGTGCCAGCAGCCTCGGGGGACAGAGAAATGAAAAACTGTTTTTT
CDR3: CASSLGGQRNEKLFF

size: -
V: TRBV9
J: TRBJ1-1
D: -
DNA: TGTGCCAGCAGCCCGACTATGAACACTGAAGCTTTCTTT
CDR3: CASSPTMNTEAFF

size: -
V: TRBV30
J: TRBJ2-6
D: -
DNA: TGTGCCTGGAGTGTACTCGCAGAGGCCGGGGCCAACGTCCTGACTTTC
CDR3: CAWSVLAEAGANVLTF

size: -
V: TRBV2
J: TRBJ2-3
D: TRBD1
DNA: TGTGCCAGCAGTGAACCGGACAGGGGCACAGATACGCAGTATTTT
CDR3: CASSEPDRGTDTQYF

size: once
V: TRBV28
J: TRBJ2-4
D: -
DNA: TGTGCCAGCAGGGGGGACTCGAACATTCAGTACTTC
CDR3: CASRGDSNIQYF

size: -
V: TRBV15
J: TRBJ2-2
D: -
DNA: TGTGCCACCAGCAGAGATCTGTCGAACACCGGGGAGCTGTTTTTT
CDR3: CATSRDLSNTGELFF

size: -
V: TRBV30
J: TRBJ2-5
D: TRBD2
DNA: TGTGCCTGGAGTTCAGGACTAGCGGGGGGTCAAGAGACCCAGTACTTC
CDR3: CAWSSGLAGGQETQYF

size: once
V: TRBV2
J: TRBJ1-6
D: TRBD1
DNA: TGTGCCAGCAGAGGACAGGGGTATTCACCCCTCCACTTT
CDR3: CASRGQGYSPLHF

size: few
V: TRBV10-2
J: TRBJ2-1
D: -
DNA: TGCGCCAGCAGTGGCAGCCTGCTAGTGAATCGTGGCTACAATGAGCAGTTCTTC
CDR3: CASSGSLLVNRGYNEQFF

size: once
V: TRBV28
J: TRBJ1-4
D: TRBD1
DNA: TGTGCCAGCAGTTCGGGACAGATTAATGAAAAACTGTTTTTT
CDR3: CASSSGQINEKLFF

size: -
V: TRBV9
J: TRBJ2-5
D: TRBD2
DNA: TGTGCCAGCAGCGTAGGGGGTAGCGGGCAAGAGACCCAGTACTTC
CDR3: CASSVGGSGQETQYF

size: -
V: TRBV4-2
J: TRBJ2-7
D: -
DNA: TGTGCCAGCAGCCAAGATCGGACAGTAGGGCAGTACTTC
CDR3: CASSQDRTVGQYF

size: few
V: TRBV11-2
J: TRBJ2-3
D: -
DNA: TGTGCCAGCAGCTTCGCAGATACGCAGTATTTT
CDR3: CASSFADTQYF

size: -
V: TRBV2
J: TRBJ1-4
D: TRBD1
DNA: TGTGCCAGCAGCGCGAGGACAGGGAGTGGTGAAAAACTGTTTTTT
CDR3: CASSARTGSGEKLFF

size: -
V: TRBV28
J: TRBJ1-2
D: -
DNA: TGTGCCAGCAGCCTGGAGGGGCCCTATGGCTACACCTTC
CDR3: CASSLEGPYGYTF

size: few
V: TRBV2
J: TRBJ2-1
D: TRBD1
DNA: TGTGCCAGCAGGGCCCCGGGACAGGGCACCAATGAGCAGTTCTTC
CDR3: CASRAPGQGTNEQFF

size: -
V: TRBV28
J: TRBJ1-2
D: -
DNA: TGTGCCAGCAGGCCGCAATCAACTGGGGGGGGCTACACCTTC
CDR3: CASRPQSTGGGYTF

size: -
V: TRBV6-1
J: TRBJ1-3
D: -
DNA: TGTGCCAGCAGCCGACACGGCCGGGGAAACACCATATATTTT
CDR3: CASSRHGRGNTIYF

size: once
V: TRBV7-2
J: TRBJ2-5
D: -
DNA: TGTGCCAGCAGCTTAGGCGGAGGCGCGACCCAGTACTTC
CDR3: CASSLGGGATQYF

size: -
V: TRBV6-6
J: TRBJ2-3
D: TRBD2
DNA: TGTGCCACAAGCGGGACGGGAGATACGCAGTATTTT
CDR3: CATSGTGDTQYF

size: -
V: TRBV21-1
J: TRBJ2-7
D: -
DNA: TGTGCCAGCAGCAAAAGTAAGCCACAGGTTAACTCCTACGAGCAGTACTTC
CDR3: CASSKSKPQVNSYEQYF

size: -
V: TRBV5-4
J: TRBJ2-7
D: TRBD2
DNA: TGTGCCAGCGGATTAGCGGGAGCTGACGAGCAGTACTTC
CDR3: CASGLAGADEQYF

size: -
V: TRBV6-5
J: TRBJ1-4
D: -
DNA: TGTGCCAGCAGTTACGGCTGGGGCATTGAAAAACTGTTTTTT
CDR3: CASSYGWGIEKLFF

size: -
V: TRBV28
J: TRBJ2-2
D: TRBD1
DNA: TGTGCCAGCAGTTCGACAGGACAGGGATACACCGGGGAGCTGTTTTTT
CDR3: CASSSTGQGYTGELFF

size: -
V: TRBV21-1
J: TRBJ2-7
D: -
DNA: TGTGCCAGCAGCAAAGTCGAGGGCCGCCTCTCCTACGAGCAGTACTTC
CDR3: CASSKVEGRLSYEQYF